This T cell receptor (beta chain) was observed in a study of shared clonotypes between healthy human individuals. Across several immunoSEQ plates, the genomic DNA of each subset was split evenly. TCRdb's table, derived via immunoSEQ multiplex PCR, lists solely in-frame clones and lacks some. The sample shows roughly 500,000 clones, over 70% of them seen only once. Germline CDR1 is SGHRS and CDR2 is YFSETQ. The ends were cut back, 1 base at V and 4 bases at J, with 6 bases in the middle. This CDR3 is built from 13 residues. The source of this sequence is a woman between 40 and 55 years old in good health. Some clones in this sample may be carry-over from other donors' samples. The material sequenced was PBMCs. The chain uses TRBV5-1 and TRBJ1-5; perhaps TRBD1 as D (6 bases). The CDR3 DNA follows: TGCGCCAGCAGCTTGACAGGGAATCAGCCCCAGCATTTT. Residues: CASSLTGNQPQHF.